This TCR beta chain was recovered during a study of cytomegalovirus exposure and HLA in healthy donors. Study-wide results and limits: It was about 150 TCR beta chains that were listed as cytomegalovirus-associated. Reportedly, diagnosis of cytomegalovirus status by the classifier showed high specificity and sensitivity.

Here immunoSEQ multiplex PCR was the method, and the copy in TCRdb shows in-frame clones only, minus some. The sample shows about 330,000 clones, roughly 89% of them seen only once. The CDR3 has 11 residues. V shed 5 bases and J shed 7 bases, with 9 bases lying between them. Per the germline V gene, CDR1 is SGHVS and CDR2 is FQNEAQ. As to this clone: The antigen is unknown.

The TCR was taken from a woman younger than 30 in good health and CMV-seronegative. V gene TRBV7-8 combines with J gene TRBJ2-7, with a possible D match to TRBD1 (6 bases). Material for sequencing was PBMCs. CDR3 protein: CASSQGPEQYF. CDR3 DNA sequence: TGTGCCAGCAGCCAGGGGCCGGAGCAGTACTTC. Combining the CDR3 with reference TRBV7-8 and TRBJ2-7 gives the whole variable domain GAGVSQSPRYKVAKRGQDVALRCDPISGHVSLFWYQQALGQGPEFLTYFQNEAQLDKSGLPSDRFFAERPEGSVSTLKIQRTQQEDSAVYLCASSQGPEQYFGPGTRLTVT.